The 13 T cell receptor beta chains listed next were all sequenced from one sample in a study of T cell responses to AZD1222 COVID-19 vaccine. Data came from immunoSEQ multiplex PCR; TCRdb stores just in-frame clones and leaves some out. The repertoire holds 150,000 to 200,000 clones, with approximately 94% as singletons. Sequences were derived from peripheral blood, sampled on day 0 of AZD1222 vaccination. Source of these receptors: an adult in good health.

The genes are TRBV3-1 (or the pseudogene TRBV3-2) and TRBJ1-1; TRBD1 is a possible D gene (5 bases). V was trimmed by 4 bases and J by 0 bases, leaving 12 bases between them. The CDR3 sequence is 15 residues long. CDR1 LGHDT and CDR2 YNNKEL come from the germline V gene (reference sequence). For the CDR3, the DNA is TGTGCCAGCAGCCGGGGCCAAACCCTGAACACTGAAGCTTTCTTT. Its translation: CASSRGQTLNTEAFF.

CDR3 amino acids: CASSPQGQPLYGYTF. The CDR3 DNA reads as TGTGCCAGCAGCCCACAGGGACAGCCCCTTTATGGCTACACCTTC. The genes are TRBV9 and TRBJ1-2, with TRBD1 matching over 7 bases. The CDR3 is 15 amino acids. Germline-derived CDR1 and CDR2 are SGDLS and YYNGEE. The ends lost 4 bases at V and 5 bases at J; junction bases unmatched: 11.

The V and J genes are TRBV11-3 and TRBJ2-1; perhaps D is TRBD1 or TRBD2 (5 bases each). From germline, CDR1 is SGHNT and CDR2 YENEEA. There are 13 residues in the CDR3. Trimming stripped 2 bases from V and 6 bases from J, with 8 bases between. CDR3 DNA sequence: TGTGCCAGCAGCTTACCGGGGACCAATGAGCAGTTCTTC. Amino acid sequence: CASSLPGTNEQFF.

The V call is TRBV19, the J call TRBJ1-2, with D hard to call. V dropped 6 bases and J dropped 0 bases, with 8 bases sitting between them. This CDR3 region has 13 residues. Germline V gives CDR1 LNHDA, CDR2 SQIVND (reference sequence). This CDR3 reads CASSRDTNYGYTF. In DNA, the CDR3 is TGTGCCAGTAGCCGGGATACTAACTATGGCTACACCTTC.

V usage is TRBV3-1 (or the pseudogene TRBV3-2) and J usage is TRBJ2-2; TRBD1 aligns across 7 bases. Germline CDR1 LGHDT, CDR2 YNNKEL (reference sequence). This CDR3 comprises 16 residues. V lost 7 bases, J lost 0 bases, and 8 bases stayed unmatched. CDR3 residues: CASTPDRASNTGELFF. The DNA for the CDR3 is TGTGCCAGCACCCCTGACAGGGCCTCGAACACCGGGGAGCTGTTTTTT.

The V gene is TRBV5-1, the J gene TRBJ1-4; 10 nucleotides align to TRBD1. The CDR3 is 17 residues long. The V segment lost 2 bases and the J segment 1 base; nucleotides outside the gene matches: 5. The V gene's germline CDR1 is SGHRS and CDR2 YFSETQ. The CDR3 DNA is TGCGCCAGCAGCTTCGCAGGACAGGGGGTAACTAATGAAAAACTGTTTTTT. It encodes CASSFAGQGVTNEKLFF.

This clone was recorded only once. The chain links TRBV27 to TRBJ2-1, with 8 bases that match TRBD1. The germline V gene encodes CDR1 MNHEY and CDR2 SMNVEV (reference sequence). The CDR3 loop spans 14 amino acids. Trimming at V came to 2 bases and at J to 12 bases, leaving 9 bases not matched to a gene. CDR3 DNA sequence: TGTGCCAGCAGTTTACAGGGGGCTGCCTGGGGGCAGTTCTTC. It is translated as CASSLQGAAWGQFF.

The V call is TRBV6-5, the J call TRBJ1-2, with a possible D match to TRBD1 (6 bases). V shed 7 bases and J shed 7 bases, with 16 bases lying between them. Germline V gives CDR1 MNHEY, CDR2 SVGAGI. CDR3 length: 13 residues. As DNA, the CDR3 is TGTGCCAGCACCAACCGGGGGGGCGGTGGCTACACCTTC. As protein: CASTNRGGGGYTF.

This sequence joins TRBV6-5 and TRBJ1-4; 8 bases are a match to TRBD1. V lost 5 bases and J lost 7; bases outside the gene matches: 9. Looked up from germline, CDR1 is MNHEY and CDR2 is SVGAGI. CDR3 length: 15 residues. CDR3 sequence reads: CASSLGTGLGEKLFF. The DNA for the CDR3 is TGTGCCAGCAGTCTAGGGACAGGTTTGGGTGAAAAACTGTTTTTT.

The chain carries TRBV6-8 and TRBJ1-5; TRBD1 is a possible D gene (5 bases). The germline gives CDR1 MNHGY, CDR2 SAAAGT. CDR3 length: 20 amino acids. V dropped 2 bases and J dropped 4 bases, with 27 bases sitting between them. The CDR3 coding sequence is TGTGCCAGCAGTTACAGGACGTTGAGAGATGAGACAGTCCGAAATCAGCCCCAGCATTTT. Translation: CASSYRTLRDETVRNQPQHF.

V and J are TRBV29-1 and TRBJ1-1; unclear D gene. The CDR3 extends over 13 amino acids. The germline V gene encodes CDR1 SQVTM and CDR2 ANQGSEA. V gave up 2 bases and J gave up 3 bases, with 10 bases separating them. CDR3 in DNA: TGCAGCGTTGAATATGGTCAACACACTGAAGCTTTCTTT. It yields the protein CSVEYGQHTEAFF.

In its sample, this clone was seen once. V gene TRBV18 combines with J gene TRBJ1-1; D call uncertain. CDR1 KGHSH and CDR2 LQKENI come from the germline V gene. This CDR3 has 12 residues. With 1 base removed from V and 10 bases from J, the gap between germline ends came to 10 bases. As DNA, the CDR3 is TGTGCCAGCTCACCACGCCGGGAAGGAGCTTTCTTT. Translation: CASSPRREGAFF.

This rearrangement joins TRBV23-1 to TRBJ2-7; D is possibly TRBD1 (5 bases). TRBV23-1 is classed as an ORF, of uncertain function. V was pared by 0 bases and J by 1 base, with 7 bases between. The CDR3 totals 14 residues. The DNA for the CDR3 is TGCGCCAGCAGTCAATCCAGGACATCCTACGAGCAGTACTTC. Translated: CASSQSRTSYEQYF.